These T cell receptor beta chains were read from a single sample in a study of T cell changes during pregnancy in multiple sclerosis. Only in-frame clones appear in the TCRdb table, and some are missing; sequencing was by immunoSEQ multiplex PCR. The repertoire consists of 40,000 to 55,000 clones, with about nine tenths occurring once and the leading ten covering roughly 0.61%. The sample was CD4+ T cells from peripheral blood mononuclear cells, taken after pregnancy. The receptors stem from a female donor in good health, enrolled as a control in a pregnancy study. Both conserved end residues are trimmed from each CDR3.

len	v_gene	j_gene	CDR3aa
11	TRBV18	TRBJ1-5	ASSPGQNQPQH
12	TRBV9	TRBJ2-1	ASSVPGSSGEQF
14	TRBV10-1	TRBJ2-3	ASNPGAGENTDTQY
11	TRBV18	TRBJ2-7	ASSPGAGREQY
12	TRBV7-2	TRBJ1-1	ASSISVMDTEAF
12	TRBV15	TRBJ1-1	ATSTYTGGRSAF
15	TRBV29-1	TRBJ2-7	SVVGTSGSMVSYEQY
15	TRBV5-1	TRBJ1-2	ASSPAIGAGRFGDYT
14	TRBV5-1	TRBJ2-3	ASSFGELIRADTQY
13	TRBV6-5	TRBJ1-1	ASTRQGSGGTEAF
15	TRBV10-2	TRBJ1-4	ASSESWPTLSNEKLF
13	TRBV4-1	TRBJ2-1	ASRPSGSVYNEQF
14	TRBV2	TRBJ2-7	ASRPKLTGYSYEQY
10	TRBV11-2	TRBJ2-5	ASSPTRETQY
12	TRBV7-9	TRBJ1-4	ASSLAGQGEKLF
12	TRBV7-6	TRBJ1-6	ASRFDSYNSPLH
15	TRBV4-2	TRBJ2-3	ASRRTSGRLLTDTQY
14	TRBV13	TRBJ2-1	ASSSPPEASGNEQF
13	TRBV4-1	TRBJ2-7	ASSQGEGGWYEQY
12	TRBV19	TRBJ2-7	ASSRLAEPYEQY
15	TRBV4-2	TRBJ2-1	ASSQSGTSGTYNEQF
13	TRBV6-1	TRBJ1-5	ASSENRGRNQPQH
12	TRBV28	TRBJ2-7	ASSPGQGPYEQY
11	TRBV6-1	TRBJ2-1	ASSVQGEGEQF
11	TRBV15	TRBJ1-2	ATTIGGDYGYT
9	TRBV5-6	TRBJ1-2	ASSLQAGYT
15	TRBV10-3	TRBJ2-3	AIRLEGGLGGTDTQY
10	TRBV19	TRBJ1-1	ASSYTGREAF
16	TRBV7-2	TRBJ2-1	ASSLVLLAGNSYNEQF
12	TRBV18	TRBJ1-2	ASSPRQGANGYT
16	TRBV5-1	TRBJ1-1	ASSFFGEGASVNTEAF
12	TRBV9	TRBJ1-2	ASNRGGANYGYT
14	TRBV5-1	TRBJ2-2	ASSILAGVATGELF
14	TRBV6-4	TRBJ2-1	ASSGGTSRFYNEQF
18	TRBV4-2	TRBJ2-3	ASSQERGGAFHSSTDTQY
12	TRBV30	TRBJ1-6	AWSGASYNSPLH
11	TRBV18	TRBJ1-1	ASSQGENTEAF
14	TRBV27	TRBJ1-5	ASSLNPPEGNQPQH
13	TRBV11-2	TRBJ1-4	ASSSLRGTNEKLF
13	TRBV7-2	TRBJ1-5	ASSLRRRGSQPQH
13	TRBV27	TRBJ1-1	ASSPLGRGPTEAF
12	TRBV30	TRBJ2-6	AWRWHSGANVLT
14	TRBV9	TRBJ1-2	ASSALDRGLNYGYT
12	TRBV6-5	TRBJ1-5	ASSTRRGFQPQH
12	TRBV7-2	TRBJ2-7	ASSLRRTTLRRY
12	TRBV6-1	TRBJ2-3	ASSLAGGRNTQY
12	TRBV6-5	TRBJ1-6	ASSGRQEDSPLH
13	TRBV27	TRBJ2-2	ASSLTGGTTGELF
13	TRBV11-2	TRBJ1-2	ASSLGLGENYGYT
12	TRBV30	TRBJ1-1	AWSVGRGNTEAF
14	TRBV6-5	TRBJ2-7	ASSYSNPGTAYEQY
12	TRBV19	TRBJ1-2	ASSITAGAYGYT
18	TRBV6-4	TRBJ2-7	ASGFKTKPVGQRNSYEQY
13	TRBV6-1	TRBJ2-1	ASSVSGSSYNEQF